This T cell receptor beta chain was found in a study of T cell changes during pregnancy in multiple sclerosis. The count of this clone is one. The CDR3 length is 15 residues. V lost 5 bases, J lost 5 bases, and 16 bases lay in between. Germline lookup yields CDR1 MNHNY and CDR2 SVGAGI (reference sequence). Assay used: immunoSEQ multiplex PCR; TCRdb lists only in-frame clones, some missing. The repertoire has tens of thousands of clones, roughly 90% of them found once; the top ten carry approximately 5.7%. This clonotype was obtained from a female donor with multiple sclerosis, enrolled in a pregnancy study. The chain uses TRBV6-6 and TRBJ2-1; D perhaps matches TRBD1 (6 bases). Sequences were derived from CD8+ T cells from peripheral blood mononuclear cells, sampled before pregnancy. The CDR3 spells CASSKQGVLDNEQFF. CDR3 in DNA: TGTGCCAGCAGTAAACAGGGAGTTCTCGACAATGAGCAGTTCTTC.